The TCR beta chain under discussion was sequenced for a study of T cell responses to AZD1222 COVID-19 vaccine. This clone was counted only a few times. Antigen specificity is unknown. Only in-frame clones appear in the TCRdb table, and some are missing; sequencing was by immunoSEQ multiplex PCR. This table holds roughly 120,000 clones, around 90% found once. Study-wide findings and caveats: Females made up more of the donors, who were largely white British, and clonal diversity may have come out too low.

This TCR came from an adult in good health. The material was peripheral blood, obtained on day 0 of AZD1222 vaccination.

The CDR3 nucleotides read TGTGCCAGCAGCTTAGCTATTGAGCAGTTCTTC. It yields the protein CASSLAIEQFF. The V and J genes are TRBV7-9 and TRBJ2-1; D call uncertain. Trimming left V 0 bases short and J 9 bases short, with 3 bases between. The CDR3 is 11 residues long. Per germline, CDR1 SEHNR and CDR2 FQNEAQ (reference sequence).